These T cell receptor beta chains were read from a single sample in a study of beta chain features in type 1 diabetes. The table came from immunoSEQ multiplex PCR; TCRdb's copy has only in-frame clones and leaves some out. The table has 450,000 to 550,000 clones, 25% to 35% seen once. The specimen sequenced was naive CD4+ T cells from blood. These receptors originate from a man between 18 and 29 years old in good health. Both conserved end residues are trimmed from each CDR3. The order of the fields is V gene, D gene, J gene, CDR3 protein. D genes are given only for firm matches.

V: TRBV29-1; D: -; J: TRBJ1-4; CDR3: SVGQAPTNEKLF
V: TRBV15; D: TRBD2; J: TRBJ2-1; CDR3: ATSPRGGGGYNEQF
V: TRBV10-3; D: -; J: TRBJ2-3; CDR3: AIRQAEKGTDTQY
V: TRBV21-1; D: -; J: TRBJ2-7; CDR3: ASLPKRQSSYEQY
V: TRBV30; D: -; J: TRBJ2-7; CDR3: AWSSPHPSYEQY
V: TRBV5-4; D: -; J: TRBJ2-7; CDR3: ASSFPASYEQY
V: TRBV30; D: -; J: TRBJ2-7; CDR3: AWSGLRGGEQY
V: TRBV28; D: TRBD2; J: TRBJ2-1; CDR3: AAGGLHNEQF
V: TRBV15; D: -; J: TRBJ2-7; CDR3: ATSRVARYEQY
V: TRBV4-1; D: -; J: TRBJ2-4; CDR3: ASSQHPGGKEAKNIQY
V: TRBV4-1; D: -; J: TRBJ2-1; CDR3: ASSPSLLVLKSYNEQF